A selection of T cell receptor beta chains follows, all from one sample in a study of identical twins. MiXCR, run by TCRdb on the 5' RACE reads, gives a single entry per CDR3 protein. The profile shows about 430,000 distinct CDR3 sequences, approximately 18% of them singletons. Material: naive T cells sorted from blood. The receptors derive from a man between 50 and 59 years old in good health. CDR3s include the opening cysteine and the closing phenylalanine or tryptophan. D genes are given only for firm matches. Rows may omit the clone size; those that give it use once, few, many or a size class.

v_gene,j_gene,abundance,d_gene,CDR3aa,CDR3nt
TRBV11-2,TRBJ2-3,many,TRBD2,CASSLPTIGAGRTDTQYF,TGTGCCAGCAGCTTACCCACTATTGGAGCGGGGCGCACAGATACGCAGTATTTT
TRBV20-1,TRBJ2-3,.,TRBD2,CSARDSGRGTDTQYF,TGCAGTGCTAGAGATAGCGGGAGGGGCACAGATACGCAGTATTTT
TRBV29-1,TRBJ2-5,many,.,CSVETSSKTQYF,TGCAGCGTTGAAACTAGTTCCAAGACCCAGTACTTC
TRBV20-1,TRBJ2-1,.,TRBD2,CSAPNVLAAYNEQFF,TGCAGTGCACCGAATGTCCTAGCGGCCTACAATGAGCAGTTCTTC
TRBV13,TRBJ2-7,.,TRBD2,CASAPTASGTEQYF,TGTGCCAGCGCTCCGACGGCTAGCGGGACCGAGCAGTACTTC
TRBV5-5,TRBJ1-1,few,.,CASSSGTILNEAFF,TGTGCCAGCAGCTCGGGGACAATTTTAAATGAAGCTTTCTTT
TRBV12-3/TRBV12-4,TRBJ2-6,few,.,CASRTTLRGANVLTF,TGTGCCAGCAGGACAACCCTAAGGGGGGCCAACGTCCTGACTTTC
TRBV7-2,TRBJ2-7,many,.,CASSSSAPLEQYF,TGTGCCAGCAGCTCAAGCGCTCCACTCGAGCAGTACTTC
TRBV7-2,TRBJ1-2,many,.,CASSFLISEPGLGYTF,TGTGCCAGCAGCTTTTTGATATCGGAGCCGGGACTAGGCTACACCTTC
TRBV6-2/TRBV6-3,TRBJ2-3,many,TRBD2,CASSYSGGDTDTQYF,TGTGCCAGCAGTTACAGCGGGGGAGACACAGATACGCAGTATTTT
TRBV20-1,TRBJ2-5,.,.,CSARDPRVAPGETQYF,TGCAGTGCTAGAGATCCCCGGGTGGCGCCGGGAGAGACCCAGTACTTC
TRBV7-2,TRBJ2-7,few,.,CASSLGPGLDYEQYF,TGTGCCAGCAGCTTAGGCCCCGGTCTAGATTACGAGCAGTACTTC
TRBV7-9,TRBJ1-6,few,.,CASSLAHGYDNSPLHF,TGTGCCAGCAGCTTAGCGCATGGATATGATAATTCACCCCTCCACTTT
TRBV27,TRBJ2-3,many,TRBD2,CASSLFRGEREGDTQYF,TGTGCCAGCAGTTTATTCCGGGGGGAGCGGGAGGGTGATACGCAGTATTTT
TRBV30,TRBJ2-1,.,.,CAWSDPKRRVYNEQFF,TGTGCCTGGAGTGACCCTAAGCGGAGAGTCTACAATGAGCAGTTCTTC
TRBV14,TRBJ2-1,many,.,CASSNQGSNEQFF,TGTGCCAGCAGCAATCAGGGGTCCAATGAGCAGTTCTTC